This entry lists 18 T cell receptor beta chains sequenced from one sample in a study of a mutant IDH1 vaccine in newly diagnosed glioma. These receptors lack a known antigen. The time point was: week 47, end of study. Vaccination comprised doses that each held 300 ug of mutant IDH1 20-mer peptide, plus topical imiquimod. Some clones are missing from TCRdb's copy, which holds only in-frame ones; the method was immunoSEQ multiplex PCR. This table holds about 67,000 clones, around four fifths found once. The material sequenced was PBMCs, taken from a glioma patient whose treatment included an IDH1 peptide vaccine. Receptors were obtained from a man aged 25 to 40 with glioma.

CDR3 coding DNA: TGTGCCAGCAGCTTAACGGGACGCGGGCCCCAGCATTTT. Protein product: CASSLTGRGPQHF. The chain has TRBV11-2 and TRBJ1-5; TRBD1 is a possible D gene (5 bases). This CDR3 has 13 amino acids. Germline loops: CDR1 SGHAT, CDR2 FQNNGV. V was pared by 2 bases and J by 9 bases, with 11 bases between.

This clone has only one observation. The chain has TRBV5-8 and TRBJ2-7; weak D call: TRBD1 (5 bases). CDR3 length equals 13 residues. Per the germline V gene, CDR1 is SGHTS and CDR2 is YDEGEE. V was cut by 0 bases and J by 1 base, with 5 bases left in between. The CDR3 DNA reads TGTGCCAGCAGCTTGGGACAGTCCTACGAGCAGTACTTC. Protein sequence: CASSLGQSYEQYF.

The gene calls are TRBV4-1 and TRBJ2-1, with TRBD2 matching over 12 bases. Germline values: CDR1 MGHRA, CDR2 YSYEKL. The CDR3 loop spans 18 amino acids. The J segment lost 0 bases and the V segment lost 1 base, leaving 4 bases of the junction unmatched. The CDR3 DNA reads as TGCGCCAGCAGCCAAGGACTAGCGGGGGCCCACTCCTACAATGAGCAGTTCTTC. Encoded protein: CASSQGLAGAHSYNEQFF.

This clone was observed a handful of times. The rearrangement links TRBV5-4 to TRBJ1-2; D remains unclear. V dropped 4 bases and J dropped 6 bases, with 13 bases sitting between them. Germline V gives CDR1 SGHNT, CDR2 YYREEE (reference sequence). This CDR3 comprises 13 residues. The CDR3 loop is CASSPNRRDGYTF. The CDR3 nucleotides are TGTGCCAGCAGCCCGAATAGACGAGATGGCTACACCTTC.

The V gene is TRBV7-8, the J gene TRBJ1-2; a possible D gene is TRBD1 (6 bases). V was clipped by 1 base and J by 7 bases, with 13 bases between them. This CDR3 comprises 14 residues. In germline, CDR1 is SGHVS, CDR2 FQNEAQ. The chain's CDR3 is CASSLEGRGAGYTF. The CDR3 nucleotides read TGTGCCAGCAGCTTAGAGGGCAGGGGCGCTGGCTACACCTTC. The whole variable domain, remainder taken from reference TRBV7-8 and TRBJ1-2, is GAGVSQSPRYKVAKRGQDVALRCDPISGHVSLFWYQQALGQGPEFLTYFQNEAQLDKSGLPSDRFFAERPEGSVSTLKIQRTQQEDSAVYLCASSLEGRGAGYTFGSGTRLTVV.

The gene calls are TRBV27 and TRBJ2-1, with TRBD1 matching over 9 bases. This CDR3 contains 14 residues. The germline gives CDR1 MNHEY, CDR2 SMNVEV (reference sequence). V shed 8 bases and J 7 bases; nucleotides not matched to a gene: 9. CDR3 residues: CASGDGTGSNEQFF. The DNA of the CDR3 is TGTGCCAGCGGAGACGGGACAGGGTCGAATGAGCAGTTCTTC.

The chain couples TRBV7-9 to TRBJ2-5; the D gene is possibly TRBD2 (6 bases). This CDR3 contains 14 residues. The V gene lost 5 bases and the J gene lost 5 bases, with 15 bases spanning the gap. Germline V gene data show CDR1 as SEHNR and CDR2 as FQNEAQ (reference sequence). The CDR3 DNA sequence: TGTGCCAGCAGCGATTCAGGAGGGCCCGAGACCCAGTACTTC. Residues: CASSDSGGPETQYF.

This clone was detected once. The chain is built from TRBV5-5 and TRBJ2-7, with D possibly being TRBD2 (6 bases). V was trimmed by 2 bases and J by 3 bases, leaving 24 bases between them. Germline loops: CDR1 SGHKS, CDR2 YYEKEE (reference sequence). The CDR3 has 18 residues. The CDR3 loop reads CASSFEYFYPGLIYEQYF. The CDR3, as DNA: TGTGCCAGCAGCTTTGAGTATTTTTATCCGGGACTCATCTACGAGCAGTACTTC.

The CDR3 is CASSPSGQGATGELFF. The CDR3 DNA sequence: TGTGCCAGCTCACCTTCTGGACAGGGGGCGACCGGGGAGCTGTTTTTT. The chain combines TRBV18 with TRBJ2-2, with 11 bases fitting TRBD1. There are 16 residues in the CDR3. The germline CDR1 and CDR2 sequences are KGHSH and LQKENI. Trimming cost V 3 bases and J 5 bases; bases outside gene matches: 5.

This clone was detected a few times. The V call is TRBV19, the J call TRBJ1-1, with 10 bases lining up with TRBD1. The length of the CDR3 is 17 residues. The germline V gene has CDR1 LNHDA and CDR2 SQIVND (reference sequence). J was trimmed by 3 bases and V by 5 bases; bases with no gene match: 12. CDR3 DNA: TGTGCCAGTAGTGACCCACTCGACAGGGGGCGGGACACTGAAGCTTTCTTT. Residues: CASSDPLDRGRDTEAFF. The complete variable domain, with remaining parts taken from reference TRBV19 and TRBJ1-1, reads DGGITQSPKYLFRKEGQNVTLSCEQNLNHDAMYWYRQDPGQGLRLIYYSQIVNDFQKGDIAEGYSVSREKKESFPLTVTSAQKNPTAFYLCASSDPLDRGRDTEAFFGQGTRLTVV.

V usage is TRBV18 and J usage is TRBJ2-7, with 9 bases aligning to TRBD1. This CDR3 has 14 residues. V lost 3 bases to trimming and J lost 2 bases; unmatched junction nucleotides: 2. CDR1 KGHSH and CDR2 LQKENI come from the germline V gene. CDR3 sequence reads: CASSPDRGPYEQYF. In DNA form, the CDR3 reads TGTGCCAGCTCACCGGACAGGGGCCCCTACGAGCAGTACTTC.

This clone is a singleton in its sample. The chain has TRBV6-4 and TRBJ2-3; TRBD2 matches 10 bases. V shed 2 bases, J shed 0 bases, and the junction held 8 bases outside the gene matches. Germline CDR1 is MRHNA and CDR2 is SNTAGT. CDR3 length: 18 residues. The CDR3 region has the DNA TGTGCCAGCAGTGACGAGGGTTCTAGCGGGGGTAGCACAGATACGCAGTATTTT. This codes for CASSDEGSSGGSTDTQYF.

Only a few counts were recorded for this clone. The CDR3 spells CASSLEGTDDTQYF. For the CDR3, the DNA is TGCGCCAGCAGCTTGGAGGGAACGGACGATACGCAGTATTTT. The rearrangement joins TRBV5-1 to TRBJ2-3; D is ambiguous. This CDR3 spans 14 amino acids. V shed 0 bases and J shed 6 bases, with 11 bases lying between them. Germline CDR1 and CDR2: SGHRS and YFSETQ. Combining the CDR3 with reference TRBV5-1 and TRBJ2-3 gives the whole variable domain KAGVTQTPRYLIKTRGQQVTLSCSPISGHRSVSWYQQTPGQGLQFLFEYFSETQRNKGNFPGRFSGRQFSNSRSEMNVSTLELGDSALYLCASSLEGTDDTQYFGPGTRLTVL.

The CDR3 loop is CASSDGTGGNSPLHF. CDR3 in DNA: TGTGCCAGCAGTGACGGGACAGGGGGTAATTCACCCCTCCACTTT. The rearrangement joins TRBV6-4 to TRBJ1-6; 11 bases align to TRBD1. The CDR3 contains 15 residues. V was clipped by 2 bases and J by 6 bases; unmatched bases: 0. The germline gives CDR1 MRHNA, CDR2 SNTAGT.

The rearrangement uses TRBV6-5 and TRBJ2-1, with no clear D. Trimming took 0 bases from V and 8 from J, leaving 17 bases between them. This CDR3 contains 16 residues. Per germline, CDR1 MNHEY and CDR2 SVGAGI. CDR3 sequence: CASSYSRSFGWDEQFF. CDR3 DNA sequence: TGTGCCAGCAGTTACTCTAGAAGTTTCGGGTGGGATGAGCAGTTCTTC.

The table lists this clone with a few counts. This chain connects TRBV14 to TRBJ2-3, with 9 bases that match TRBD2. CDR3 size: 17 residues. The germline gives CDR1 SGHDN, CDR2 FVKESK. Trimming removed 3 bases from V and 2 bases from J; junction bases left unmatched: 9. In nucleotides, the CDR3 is TGTGCCAGCAGCCAGGCCCCCAGCGGGGGGCCCACAGATACGCAGTATTTT. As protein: CASSQAPSGGPTDTQYF.

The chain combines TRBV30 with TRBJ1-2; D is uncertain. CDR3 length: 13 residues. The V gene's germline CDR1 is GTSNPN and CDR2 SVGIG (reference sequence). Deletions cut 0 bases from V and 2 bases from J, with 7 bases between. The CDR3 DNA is TGTGCCTGGAGTGTACGTATGAACTATGGCTACACCTTC. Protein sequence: CAWSVRMNYGYTF.

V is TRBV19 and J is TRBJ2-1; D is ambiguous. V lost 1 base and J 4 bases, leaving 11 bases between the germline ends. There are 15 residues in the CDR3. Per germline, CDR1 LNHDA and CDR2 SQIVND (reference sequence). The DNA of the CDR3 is TGTGCCAGTAGTATAGGCATAGGGCCTTACAATGAGCAGTTCTTC. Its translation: CASSIGIGPYNEQFF.